This paragraph covers one T cell receptor (beta chain) sequence. Its antigen has not been determined. The junction differs from germline at one of its ends, possibly a read error. The data derive from a study of T cell repertoires in cytomegalovirus infection (dated by TCRdb to between 2017 and 2020). At the level of the whole study: Because public TCR beta signatures pointed to carriage of CMV infection together with the matching HLA type, the HLA type of each donor mattered for the analysis. Study-wide findings and limitations: The ex vivo response was dominated by HLA-C-restricted CMV-specific TCR beta clonotypes, and the single most frequent clonotype in two of eight donors was supplied by these HLA-C-restricted clonotypes. In both this cohort and an independent cohort of several hundred donors, the cumulative frequency of public TCR beta family members distinguished carriers of CMV infection plus the relevant HLA type.

The germline V gene yields SGHTA for CDR1 and FQGNSA for CDR2. The CDR3 runs 12 amino acids, cysteine and phenylalanine included. The CDR3 DNA has 36 bases and is translated from base 1. The sequencing machine was an Illumina HiSeq 1500. The public reads were reanalyzed by TCRdb: fastp trimming at Q25, MiXCR alignment, in-frame beta chains only. Under each unique CDR3 protein, matching rows form one entry showing the most common genes and DNA. The sample yields about 130,000 distinct CDR3 sequences; more than 20% were counted once. The top ten hold 34% of the sample. The clonotype comes from a human donor in good health (CMV status not recorded). Some clones in this sample may be carry-over from other donors' samples. Sequencing was done on a sample of PBMCs, sequenced either directly or after in vitro stimulation (not recorded which). The chain links TRBV7-2 with TRBJ2-1, with the D gene not confidently named. The bases read TGTGCCAGCAGCTCTTGGGTATTCGGCGCGATCTTC. This encodes CASSSWVFGAIF.